The 18 T cell receptor beta chains presented below share a single source sample, sequenced in a study of beta chain features in type 1 diabetes. Study conclusions and caveats: Shortening that was moderate but significant affected the TCRB CDR3s of Type 1 diabetes patients in all four CD4+ subsets.

No cognate antigen is known for these TCRs. Of the isolated RNA, all was reverse transcribed, and so the sequenced material was expressed TCRB transcripts. The protocol was immunoSEQ multiplex PCR, while the TCRdb copy is restricted to in-frame clones and leaves out a portion. The sample contains 45,000 to 60,000 clones, around 40% of which appear only once. Input material: stem cell memory CD4+ T cells from blood. Receptors were obtained from a man aged 25-40 years with type 1 diabetes.

The gene calls are TRBV5-4 and TRBJ2-1; the match to TRBD2 covers 10 bases. Unmatched junction bases numbered 7, after V lost 2 bases and J lost 2 bases. The germline V gene encodes CDR1 SGHNT and CDR2 YYREEE (reference sequence). The CDR3 consists of 17 residues. In DNA form, the CDR3 reads TGTGCCAGCAGCTTAAAATCCACTAGCGGGACCTACAATGAGCAGTTCTTC. Translating it yields CASSLKSTSGTYNEQFF.

This rearrangement joins TRBV10-3 to TRBJ1-2; a possible D gene is TRBD1 (6 bases). Germline V gene data show CDR1 as ENHRY and CDR2 as SYGVKD. Trimming removed 8 bases from V and 7 bases from J, with 11 bases in between. The length of the CDR3 is 11 residues. For the CDR3, the DNA is TGTGCCATCGCCACAGGGATTGGCTACACCTTC. Protein sequence: CAIATGIGYTF.

Comment on this clone: This CDR3 is also generated by other DNA sequences in the sample. The rearrangement links TRBV18 to TRBJ2-7, with D possibly TRBD2 on 6 matching bases. The length of the CDR3 is 14 residues. Trimming stripped 2 bases from V and 0 bases from J, with 8 bases between. Germline CDR1 reads KGHSH; CDR2 reads LQKENI. The CDR3 DNA is TGTGCCAGCTCACCAACCGGGAGCTCCTACGAGCAGTACTTC. This gives the protein CASSPTGSSYEQYF.

The chain combines TRBV29-1 with TRBJ2-2; 14 positions match TRBD2. CDR1 and CDR2 from the germline V gene are SQVTM and ANQGSEA. CDR3 length: 15 amino acids. The ends lost 7 bases at V and 7 bases at J; junction bases unmatched: 8. CDR3 loop: CSAGLAGVGVGELFF. The CDR3 DNA is TGCAGCGCGGGACTAGCGGGAGTTGGGGTCGGGGAGCTGTTTTTT.

The chain carries TRBV5-8 and TRBJ2-7; D possibly corresponds to TRBD1 (5 bases). V dropped 5 bases and J dropped 13 bases, with 19 bases sitting between them. The CDR3 is 12 amino acids. Germline V gene data show CDR1 as SGHTS and CDR2 as YDEGEE. CDR3 sequence (DNA): TGTGCCAGCAGTCACACAGGCTCCCATAACTACTTC. Translation: CASSHTGSHNYF.

A few counts support this clone. This chain uses TRBV6-5 with TRBJ2-2; 7 bases agree with TRBD1. After removal of 8 bases from V and 6 bases from J, the junction contained 9 bases not matched to a gene. CDR3 length: 14 residues. Per the germline V gene, CDR1 is MNHEY and CDR2 is SVGAGI. The chain's CDR3 is CASGRQGDAGELFF. The CDR3 DNA follows: TGTGCCAGCGGAAGACAGGGTGACGCCGGGGAGCTGTTTTTT.

The rearrangement joins TRBV28 to TRBJ1-2; the D is unclear. Germline loops: CDR1 MDHEN, CDR2 SYDVKM. The CDR3 has 12 amino acids. V was trimmed by 4 bases and J by 3 bases, leaving 6 bases between them. For the CDR3, the DNA is TGTGCCAGCAGTTCGCCAGACTATGGCTACACCTTC. This encodes CASSSPDYGYTF.

In this sample, this clone turned up a few times. V usage is TRBV5-1 and J usage is TRBJ2-5; 12 positions match TRBD2. This CDR3 has 18 amino acids. After removal of 3 bases from V and 4 bases from J, the junction contained 13 bases not matched to a gene. Germline CDR1 reads SGHRS; CDR2 reads YFSETQ. CDR3 residues: CASSSWNVLAGGGETQYF. The CDR3 DNA follows: TGCGCCAGCAGCTCCTGGAACGTACTAGCGGGAGGAGGAGAGACCCAGTACTTC.

The chain has TRBV2 and TRBJ2-3; D may be TRBD2 (6 bases). The V end was cut by 4 bases, the J end by 7 bases, with 9 bases between. The germline V gene encodes CDR1 SNHLY and CDR2 FYNNEI. This CDR3 has 12 amino acids. The CDR3 DNA reads as TGTGCCAGCAGTGCGCGGGATAATACGCAGTATTTT. It encodes CASSARDNTQYF.

The gene calls are TRBV9 and TRBJ1-6; D not certain. From germline, CDR1 is SGDLS and CDR2 YYNGEE. The CDR3 is 15 amino acids. V was clipped by 2 bases and J by 0 bases, with 6 bases between them. The CDR3: CASSVGSSYNSPLHF. For the CDR3, the DNA is TGTGCCAGCAGCGTGGGGAGCTCCTATAATTCACCCCTCCACTTT.

The chain links TRBV18 to TRBJ2-3; 9 bases match TRBD2. Germline CDR1 KGHSH, CDR2 LQKENI. The CDR3 sequence is 15 residues long. The V segment lost 5 bases and the J segment 3 bases; nucleotides outside the gene matches: 6. CDR3 bases: TGTGCCAGCTCAAGGACTAGCGTGTTAACAGATACGCAGTATTTT. Translating it yields CASSRTSVLTDTQYF.

This chain joins TRBV6-5 and TRBJ2-3; TRBD1 might be the D (6 bases). The germline gives CDR1 MNHEY, CDR2 SVGAGI. Trimming removed 6 bases from V and 5 bases from J, with 15 bases in between. This CDR3 contains 14 residues. The CDR3 region is CASSEAGAGDTQYF. In nucleotides, the CDR3 is TGTGCCAGCAGCGAAGCAGGGGCTGGAGATACGCAGTATTTT.

Only one count was recorded for this clone. V gene TRBV4-2 combines with J gene TRBJ2-7; the match to TRBD2 covers 7 bases. This CDR3 is 17 amino acids long. Germline-derived CDR1 and CDR2 are LGHNA and YNFKEQ. V lost 1 base to trimming and J lost 0 bases; unmatched junction nucleotides: 9. CDR3 sequence: CASSQVGTSDLSYEQYF. Here the CDR3 DNA reads TGTGCCAGCAGCCAAGTAGGAACTAGCGACCTCTCCTACGAGCAGTACTTC.

The rearrangement links TRBV19 to TRBJ2-1; 7 bases fit TRBD2. V was clipped by 1 base and J by 4 bases; unmatched bases: 7. This CDR3 is 16 amino acids long. Germline CDR1 LNHDA, CDR2 SQIVND (reference sequence). CDR3 sequence: CASSIGGSGVYNEQFF. CDR3 nucleotides: TGTGCCAGTAGTATAGGGGGAAGCGGGGTTTACAATGAGCAGTTCTTC.

The chain has TRBV19 and TRBJ2-6; no clear D. Germline-derived CDR1 and CDR2 are LNHDA and SQIVND (reference sequence). CDR3 length: 16 amino acids. V was clipped by 3 bases and J by 2 bases, with 11 bases between them. The CDR3 DNA reads TGTGCCAGTAGTATTTCTGTTGTCGCTGGGGCCAACGTCCTGACTTTC. Protein sequence: CASSISVVAGANVLTF.

This sequence joins TRBV7-2 and TRBJ2-7, with 9 bases aligning to TRBD1. CDR3 size: 14 residues. Germline CDR1 SGHTA, CDR2 FQGNSA. V trimming: 5 bases; J trimming: 2 bases; junction bases outside the gene matches: 4. The CDR3 nucleotides are TGTGCCAGCAGCGCGGACAGGGGCCCCTACGAGCAGTACTTC. Residues: CASSADRGPYEQYF.

This rearrangement joins TRBV4-3 to TRBJ2-3, with TRBD2 identical over 10 bases. Germline CDR1 reads LGHNA; CDR2 reads YSLEER. Trimming cost V 0 bases and J 2 bases; bases outside gene matches: 5. The CDR3 runs 17 residues. CDR3 nucleotide sequence: TGCGCCAGCAGCCAAGAGCTTAGCGGGGGGCTCACAGATACGCAGTATTTT. Amino acids: CASSQELSGGLTDTQYF.

This chain uses TRBV4-2 with TRBJ1-2; D might be TRBD1 (6 bases). This CDR3 is built from 16 residues. The germline V gene encodes CDR1 LGHNA and CDR2 YNFKEQ. Trimming pared 1 base from V and 7 bases from J, leaving 19 bases between. DNA for the CDR3: TGTGCCAGCAGCCAAGTTCCCCCCGGGGGGCAGGCTGGCTACACCTTC. Translated: CASSQVPPGGQAGYTF.